This is a list of T cell receptor beta chains from one sample in a study of monozygotic twins with cystic fibrosis. The data were produced by immunoSEQ multiplex PCR, yet TCRdb's version contains in-frame clones alone and is incomplete. The table shows tens of thousands of clones, with 84% occurring only once. Sequencing used blood. The origin of the receptors is a girl aged 2-10 years with cystic fibrosis. Each CDR3 is given with its conserved first and last residue. A D gene is named only where the DNA matches it firmly. The size of a clone is reported for some rows only, either as once, few or many, or as a class for expanded clones.

NA	TRBV7-8	TRBJ2-2	TRBD2	CASSLPTGGLGTGELFF	TGTGCCAGCAGCTTACCCACGGGAGGGCTCGGCACCGGGGAGCTGTTTTTT
NA	TRBV20-1	TRBJ1-2	NA	CSASDNYGYTF	TGCAGTGCTAGTGATAACTATGGCTACACCTTC
NA	TRBV10-3	TRBJ2-7	NA	CAISRDSEQYF	TGTGCCATCAGTCGGGACTCAGAGCAGTACTTC
NA	TRBV29-1	TRBJ2-3	TRBD1	CSDLTGGTDTQYF	TGCAGCGACTTGACAGGGGGCACAGATACGCAGTATTTT
NA	TRBV30	TRBJ1-3	NA	CAWSLNSGNTIYF	TGTGCCTGGAGTCTGAACTCTGGAAACACCATATATTTT
NA	TRBV6-4	TRBJ1-6	NA	CASSDRPFNSPLHF	TGTGCCAGCAGTGATCGACCCTTTAATTCACCCCTCCACTTT
few	TRBV18	TRBJ1-5	NA	CASSPSTTSNQPQHF	TGTGCCAGCTCACCAAGTACTACTAGCAATCAGCCCCAGCATTTT
NA	TRBV6-5	TRBJ1-1	NA	CASSYSAGTTNTEAFF	TGCGCCAGCAGTTACTCAGCCGGGACAACGAACACTGAAGCTTTCTTT
NA	TRBV5-5	TRBJ2-2	NA	CASSPRVGTGYTGELFF	TGTGCCAGCAGCCCGCGGGTAGGAACGGGGTACACCGGGGAGCTGTTTTTT
NA	TRBV19	TRBJ1-6	NA	CASSITPWGPGDSPLHF	TGTGCCAGTAGTATAACACCGTGGGGCCCAGGGGATTCACCCCTCCACTTT
NA	TRBV20-1	TRBJ2-4	NA	CSALPGNIQYF	TGCAGTGCTCTACCGGGAAACATTCAGTACTTC
once	TRBV5-4	TRBJ2-1	NA	CASSLDLINEQFF	TGTGCCAGCAGCTTGGACCTAATCAATGAGCAGTTCTTC
NA	TRBV11-1	TRBJ1-1	NA	CASSLIGGNTEAFF	TGTGCCAGCAGCTTAATAGGCGGGAACACTGAAGCTTTCTTT
NA	TRBV29-1	TRBJ2-5	NA	CSVEDQGLRETQYF	TGCAGCGTTGAAGATCAGGGGCTAAGGGAGACCCAGTACTTC
NA	TRBV7-8	TRBJ2-5	NA	CASSFGETQYF	TGTGCCAGCAGCTTCGGGGAGACCCAGTACTTC
NA	TRBV6-1	TRBJ1-6	NA	CASSEVASFGVNNSPLHF	TGTGCCAGCAGTGAGGTCGCATCCTTCGGGGTCAATAATTCACCCCTCCACTTT
NA	TRBV14	TRBJ1-2	NA	CASSLNSGPGYGYTF	TGTGCCAGCAGCCTAAATTCGGGGCCGGGGTATGGCTACACCTTC
NA	TRBV18	TRBJ2-7	TRBD1	CASSPLPGTGSDEQYF	TGTGCCAGCTCACCACTCCCCGGGACAGGGAGCGACGAGCAGTACTTC
few	TRBV5-6	TRBJ1-1	NA	CASSWATGLEAFF	TGTGCCAGCAGCTGGGCTACAGGGTTGGAAGCTTTCTTT
few	TRBV5-5	TRBJ1-4	NA	CASSLAGRPNEKLFF	TGTGCCAGCAGCTTGGCGGGACGGCCGAATGAAAAACTGTTTTTT
NA	TRBV6-1	TRBJ2-7	NA	CASSHSSSYEQYF	TGTGCCAGCAGTCACAGCAGCAGCTACGAGCAGTACTTC
NA	TRBV27	TRBJ1-2	TRBD1	CASRGTGVGYGYTF	TGTGCCAGCAGGGGGACAGGGGTAGGCTATGGCTACACCTTC
NA	TRBV30	TRBJ1-3	NA	CAWDFRTRGNTIYF	TGTGCCTGGGACTTCCGGACCAGAGGAAACACCATATATTTT
NA	TRBV7-6	TRBJ1-2	NA	CASSQLPRVNGYTF	TGTGCCAGCAGCCAGTTACCCAGGGTGAATGGCTACACCTTC
NA	TRBV7-9	TRBJ1-2	TRBD1	CASSLGTGAQGYTF	TGTGCCAGCAGCCTCGGGACAGGGGCTCAAGGCTACACCTTC
NA	TRBV7-2	TRBJ1-5	TRBD1	CASSPPGTGDNQPQHF	TGTGCCAGCTCCCCTCCAGGGACAGGGGACAATCAGCCCCAGCATTTT
NA	TRBV15	TRBJ1-5	TRBD1	CATSLGTGSNQPQHF	TGTGCCACCAGCTTAGGGACAGGCAGCAATCAGCCCCAGCATTTT
NA	TRBV13	TRBJ1-2	NA	CASSLVGELSF	TGTGCCAGCAGCTTAGTAGGGGAGCTGTCCTTC
NA	TRBV30	TRBJ1-1	TRBD1	CASGQGKTEAFF	TGTGCCTCAGGACAGGGTAAAACTGAAGCTTTCTTT
NA	TRBV7-2	TRBJ2-1	NA	CASSFYTDYNEQFF	TGTGCCAGCAGCTTCTACACGGACTACAATGAGCAGTTCTTC
NA	TRBV29-1	TRBJ1-1	NA	CSVPINRALNTEAFF	TGCAGCGTACCCATAAACAGGGCCCTGAACACTGAAGCTTTCTTT
NA	TRBV9	TRBJ2-2	NA	CASSVAGLDTGELFF	TGTGCCAGCAGCGTAGCAGGGCTGGACACCGGGGAGCTGTTTTTT
NA	TRBV9	TRBJ2-3	NA	CASSVVGERGTDTQYF	TGTGCCAGCAGCGTAGTCGGGGAAAGAGGCACAGATACGCAGTATTTT
NA	TRBV4-1	TRBJ1-6	NA	CASSQVSWRTRKLGYNSPLHF	TGCGCCAGCAGCCAAGTATCCTGGAGGACGCGTAAACTAGGCTATAATTCACCCCTCCACTTT
once	TRBV30	TRBJ2-7	NA	CAWAGGHEQYF	TGTGCCTGGGCAGGGGGGCACGAGCAGTACTTC
NA	TRBV4-2	TRBJ2-3	TRBD2	CASSQRGLAGTDTQYF	TGTGCCAGCAGCCAAAGGGGACTAGCGGGGACAGATACGCAGTATTTT
NA	TRBV7-9	TRBJ2-1	NA	CASSYNEQFF	TGTGCCAGCAGCTACAATGAGCAGTTCTTC